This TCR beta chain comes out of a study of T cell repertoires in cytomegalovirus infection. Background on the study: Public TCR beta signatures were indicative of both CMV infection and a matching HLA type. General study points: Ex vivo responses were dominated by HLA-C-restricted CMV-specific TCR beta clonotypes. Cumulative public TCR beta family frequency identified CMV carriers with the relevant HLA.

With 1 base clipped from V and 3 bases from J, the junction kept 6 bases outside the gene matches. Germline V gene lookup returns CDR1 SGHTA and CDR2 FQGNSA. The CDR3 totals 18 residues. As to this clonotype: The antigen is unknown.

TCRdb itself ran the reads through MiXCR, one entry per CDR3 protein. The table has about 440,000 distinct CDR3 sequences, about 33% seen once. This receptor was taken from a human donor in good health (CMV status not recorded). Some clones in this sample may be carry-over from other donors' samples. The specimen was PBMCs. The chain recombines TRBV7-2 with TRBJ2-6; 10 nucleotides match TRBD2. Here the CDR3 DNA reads TGTGCCAGCAGCTTAGAAAGCGGGGGGGCCTATGGGGCCAACGTCCTGACTTTC. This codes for CASSLESGGAYGANVLTF.